The following is a TCR beta chain sequence with its context. A read error may produce the germline difference seen at one junction end. Library construction for TCR beta used iRepertoire HTBI primers and Arm-PCR of CDR3 regions. TCRdb re-called the multiplex PCR reads through MiXCR, storing one row per CDR3 protein. The repertoire holds roughly 430,000 distinct CDR3 sequences, with roughly a fifth as singletons. This sample is part of a study of regulatory T cells in long-lasting Graves disease. Study-level information: Over-5-year antithyroid drug use with positive TSH receptor antibodies defined persistent Graves' disease in the study.

Noted time point: persistent/refractory GD, antithyroid drugs over 5 years with positive TRAb. RNA from PBMCs was the source of the TCR library. The patients included were those that came from an endocrinology department in Xi'an, China. The sequences come from peripheral blood mononuclear cells (PBMCs), collected when the disease was refractory, from a patient treated with antithyroid drugs. The TCR sequence derives from a female donor with Graves disease.

The CDR3 sequence is CTSSLKTGSTDTQYF. CDR3 nucleotides: TGTACCAGCAGCTTAAAGACGGGAAGCACAGATACGCAGTATTTT. This rearrangement joins TRBV7-6 to TRBJ2-3; D may be TRBD2 (5 bases). This CDR3 has 15 amino acids. The germline gives CDR1 SGHVS, CDR2 FNYEAQ.